This T cell receptor beta chain was obtained from a study of T cells after yellow fever vaccination. Notes on the study in general: A large majority of primary-vaccination clones showed up again after the booster (approximately 95% CD4, around 85% CD8). Although the secondary response was weaker, it peaked faster, at day 5 versus 15.

For TCR, cDNA came from 5'RACE template switching, which added a universal primer site and UMIs. One entry per CDR3 protein results from TCRdb running MiXCR on the 5' RACE reads. The sample lists some 300,000 distinct CDR3 sequences, 8.7% occurring once. The CDR3 has 15 residues. Germline V CDR1 and CDR2: SQVTM, ANQGSEA. The germline V and J ends were trimmed by 7 bases and 2 bases, with 17 bases remaining between them. This clonotype was counted a few times. Its antigen is still unknown. The starting material was CD4+ T cells sorted from PBMCs, obtained 5 days after the yellow fever booster vaccination. This TCR was sampled from a young man who received the YFV17D yellow fever vaccine. The V gene is TRBV29-1, the J gene TRBJ2-2; D might be TRBD2 (7 bases). The CDR3 spells CSAGGRTGNTGELFF. CDR3 DNA sequence: TGCAGCGCCGGGGGGCGGACGGGAAACACCGGGGAGCTGTTTTTT.